This T cell receptor beta chain was identified during a study of OX40 agonist ivuxolimab in advanced cancers. Across the whole study: Dose-escalation patients suffered from hepatocellular carcinoma, melanoma, renal cell or head and neck cancer.

CDR3 length equals 16 residues. V lost 4 bases and J 6 bases, leaving 23 bases between the germline ends. Germline assignment: CDR1 SGDLS and CDR2 YYNGEE. The table came from immunoSEQ multiplex PCR; TCRdb's copy has only in-frame clones and leaves some out. The sample yields some 51,000 clones, around 90% seen once. Broader study findings: Several nonresponders also turned out to have low normalized T-cell clonal expansion.

This clone was seen once. The antigen remains unidentified. The source material was CD4+ or CD8+ T cells sorted from blood, sampled in a trial of the OX40 agonist ivuxolimab. The clonotype originates from an adult with an advanced solid tumor such as melanoma, head and neck, liver or kidney cancer. This chain joins TRBV9 and TRBJ2-7; the D gene could be TRBD1 or TRBD2 (7 bases each). The CDR3 sequence is CASSPGGGQMTGEQYF. As DNA, the CDR3 is TGTGCCAGCAGCCCAGGGGGGGGGCAAATGACCGGCGAGCAGTACTTC.